This is a list of T cell receptor beta chains from one sample in a study of shared clonotypes between healthy human individuals. This table comes from immunoSEQ multiplex PCR, and its TCRdb copy is limited to in-frame clones, with some not included. This table has more than 2 million clones, 85% to 95% appearing once. The material sequenced was naive CD4+ T cells sorted from blood. The source of these receptors is a man aged 18-30 years in good health. Both conserved end residues are part of each CDR3. Each record gives: J gene, clone size, D gene, V gene, CDR3 protein, CDR3 DNA. A D gene is named only where the DNA matches it firmly. For some rows the clone size is stated as once, few or many, or as a class when expanded; others skip it.

TRBJ1-1,-,-,TRBV7-9,CASSFPGPGNTEAFF,TGTGCCAGCAGCTTTCCGGGCCCCGGGAACACTGAAGCTTTCTTT
TRBJ2-3,-,-,TRBV6-5,CASGRSSTRTDTQYF,TGTGCCAGCGGGAGGAGTTCCACCCGCACAGATACGCAGTATTTT
TRBJ1-2,-,TRBD1,TRBV6-5,CASRPGGSGSYTF,TGTGCCAGCAGACCAGGGGGATCGGGTAGCTACACCTTC
TRBJ1-6,-,-,TRBV6-5,CASSYGGVPGSPLHF,TGTGCCAGCAGTTACGGCGGGGTCCCGGGGTCACCCCTCCACTTT
TRBJ1-1,-,-,TRBV25-1,CASSERGAEAFF,TGTGCCAGCAGTGAAAGGGGTGCTGAAGCTTTCTTT
TRBJ1-2,-,TRBD1,TRBV7-2,CASSLGGTAHYGYTF,TGTGCCAGCAGCTTAGGGGGGACAGCTCACTATGGCTACACCTTC
TRBJ2-5,-,TRBD1,TRBV9,CASSVRQGEETQYF,TGTGCCAGCAGCGTAAGACAGGGCGAAGAGACCCAGTACTTC
TRBJ2-5,-,TRBD2,TRBV4-2,CASSQVGTSGGQETQYF,TGTGCCAGCAGCCAAGTTGGGACTAGCGGGGGCCAAGAGACCCAGTACTTC
TRBJ1-4,-,-,TRBV5-6,CASSLVSGMGEKLFF,TGTGCCAGCAGCTTGGTATCTGGGATGGGTGAAAAACTGTTTTTT
TRBJ2-7,-,-,TRBV6-5,CASSNRQALSYEQYF,TGTGCCAGCAGCAATCGACAGGCCCTCAGCTACGAGCAGTACTTC
TRBJ2-2,once,TRBD2,TRBV4-1,CASSQPGGTGELFF,TGCGCCAGCAGCCAGCCCGGGGGGACCGGGGAGCTGTTTTTT
TRBJ2-5,-,TRBD2,TRBV30,CACGGLAGIQETQYF,TGTGCCTGTGGGGGGCTAGCGGGCATCCAAGAGACCCAGTACTTC
TRBJ2-7,-,-,TRBV10-3,CAISLTGINEQYF,TGTGCCATCAGCCTTACAGGGATCAACGAGCAGTACTTC
TRBJ1-6,-,-,TRBV5-1,CASSLAVTGSDSPLHF,TGCGCCAGCAGCCTTGCAGTTACAGGTTCGGATTCACCCCTCCACTTT
TRBJ2-1,-,-,TRBV5-1,CASSTGDSYNEQFF,TGCGCCAGCAGCACGGGGGACTCCTACAATGAGCAGTTCTTC
TRBJ1-3,-,-,TRBV11-2,CASSLRVSGNTIYF,TGTGCCAGCAGCCTCAGGGTGTCTGGAAACACCATATATTTT
TRBJ2-5,-,-,TRBV7-8,CASTRDKQETQYF,TGTGCCAGCACCCGGGACAAACAAGAGACCCAGTACTTC
TRBJ2-7,-,TRBD1,TRBV27,CASTPAGTGNGEQYF,TGTGCCAGCACTCCGGCGGGGACAGGGAATGGCGAGCAGTACTTC
TRBJ2-1,-,-,TRBV4-3,CASSQEGASYNEQFF,TGCGCCAGCAGCCAAGAGGGTGCTTCCTACAATGAGCAGTTCTTC
TRBJ2-7,-,TRBD1,TRBV7-3,CASSAGTGVSEQYF,TGTGCCAGCAGCGCCGGGACAGGGGTTTCCGAGCAGTACTTC
TRBJ1-1,-,-,TRBV6-1,CASKVFTEAFF,TGTGCCAGCAAAGTGTTTACTGAAGCTTTCTTT
TRBJ2-2,-,-,TRBV2,CASSLYTGELFF,TGTGCCAGCAGTCTATACACCGGGGAGCTGTTTTTT
TRBJ2-2,many,-,TRBV7-9,CASSLEALLGELFF,TGTGCCAGCAGCTTAGAAGCCCTCCTCGGGGAGCTGTTTTTT
TRBJ2-7,-,TRBD2,TRBV5-1,CASSLGLATEQYF,TGCGCCAGCAGCTTGGGACTAGCCACCGAGCAGTACTTC
TRBJ1-6,once,TRBD1,TRBV7-8,CASSLAPTRGISPLHF,TGTGCCAGCAGCTTAGCGCCGACCAGGGGGATTTCACCCCTCCACTTT
TRBJ2-7,-,-,TRBV10-2,CASKSQGVSASEQYF,TGCGCCAGCAAATCCCAGGGCGTGAGTGCCTCCGAGCAGTACTTC
TRBJ1-2,-,-,TRBV6-5,CASSTTRRYGYTF,TGTGCCAGCAGCACGACGAGACGCTATGGCTACACCTTC
TRBJ2-2,-,TRBD2,TRBV5-6,CASSLVLASGTGELFF,TGTGCCAGCAGCTTGGTCCTGGCTAGCGGCACCGGGGAGCTGTTTTTT
TRBJ2-6,-,-,TRBV5-4,CASLATRQSRANVLTF,TGTGCCAGCTTGGCGACCAGACAAAGTCGGGCCAACGTCCTGACTTTC
TRBJ1-2,once,-,TRBV7-9,CASSLVLSGIGGYTF,TGTGCCAGCAGCTTAGTATTATCGGGGATCGGCGGCTACACCTTC
TRBJ1-1,-,-,TRBV6-5,CASSRGPTEAFF,TGTGCCAGCAGTCGGGGGCCCACTGAAGCTTTCTTT
TRBJ2-1,-,TRBD2,TRBV18,CASSPSGGTNEQFF,TGTGCCAGCTCACCGAGCGGGGGGACTAATGAGCAGTTCTTC
TRBJ2-1,-,TRBD2,TRBV5-4,CASSPGLALEGFF,TGTGCCAGCAGCCCGGGACTAGCTCTGGAGGGGTTCTTC
TRBJ1-6,-,-,TRBV5-1,CASSFGSLNSPLHF,TGCGCCAGCAGCTTTGGCAGCCTTAATTCACCCCTCCACTTT
TRBJ2-7,-,TRBD2,TRBV2,CASSVSGSTGLATYEQYF,TGTGCCAGCAGCGTTTCAGGGTCAACGGGACTAGCGACCTACGAGCAGTACTTC
TRBJ2-1,-,-,TRBV7-9,CASSLVSPMGYNEQFF,TGTGCCAGCAGCTTAGTATCTCCTATGGGATACAATGAGCAGTTCTTC
TRBJ2-1,-,TRBD2,TRBV5-1,CASSLGAGGSDEQFF,TGCGCCAGCAGCTTGGGTGCGGGAGGAAGCGATGAGCAGTTCTTC
TRBJ2-4,-,-,TRBV7-9,CASRLLRPVEGNIQYF,TGTGCCAGCAGGTTACTGCGGCCGGTGGAGGGAAACATTCAGTACTTC
TRBJ1-2,-,-,TRBV30,CAWSTPGRGYTF,TGTGCCTGGAGTACACCCGGGAGAGGCTACACCTTC
TRBJ1-2,-,-,TRBV4-1,CASSLNAQGTPAQGYTF,TGCGCCAGCAGCCTAAATGCCCAAGGGACTCCGGCTCAGGGCTACACCTTC
TRBJ1-1,-,TRBD1,TRBV28,CASSPPSGGGTEAFF,TGTGCCAGCAGCCCTCCCTCAGGGGGCGGGACTGAAGCTTTCTTT
TRBJ2-7,-,-,TRBV10-3,CAISNSPPGPYEQYF,TGTGCCATCAGTAATTCGCCCCCTGGGCCCTACGAGCAGTACTTC
TRBJ2-5,once,-,TRBV7-2,CASSLSGLETQYF,TGTGCCAGCAGCTTAAGCGGGTTGGAGACCCAGTACTTC
TRBJ2-7,-,-,TRBV27,CASSRPGVSEQYF,TGTGCCAGCAGTCGACCGGGAGTGAGCGAGCAGTACTTC
TRBJ1-6,-,-,TRBV7-6,CASSPLDSYNSPLHF,TGTGCCAGCAGCCCTCTAGACTCCTATAATTCACCCCTCCACTTT
TRBJ1-3,-,-,TRBV6-5,CASSLGGTGNTIYF,TGTGCCAGCAGTTTAGGGGGGACCGGAAACACCATATATTTT
TRBJ2-3,-,TRBD2,TRBV9,CASSVGTSGGTDTQYF,TGTGCCAGCAGCGTAGGAACTAGCGGGGGCACAGATACGCAGTATTTT
TRBJ2-7,many,-,TRBV18,CASPSASGLGDEQYF,TGTGCCAGCCCATCCGCAAGCGGTTTGGGCGACGAGCAGTACTTC
TRBJ2-1,-,TRBD1,TRBV5-1,CASSPTGSEQFF,TGCGCCAGCAGCCCGACAGGGAGTGAGCAGTTCTTC
TRBJ2-3,-,TRBD2,TRBV29-1,CSVEVAGGPRTQYF,TGCAGCGTTGAAGTAGCGGGAGGACCCAGGACGCAGTATTTT
TRBJ2-7,-,TRBD1,TRBV7-9,CASSFRGTGNHEQYF,TGTGCCAGCAGCTTCCGCGGGACAGGTAACCACGAGCAGTACTTC
TRBJ2-7,-,TRBD2,TRBV7-2,CASTQTGTKVHEQYF,TGTGCCAGCACCCAAACCGGGACTAAAGTTCACGAGCAGTACTTC
TRBJ1-6,-,TRBD1,TRBV6-6,CASSSTGVNNSPLHF,TGTGCCAGCAGCTCCACAGGGGTCAATAATTCACCCCTCCACTTT
TRBJ2-7,-,TRBD2,TRBV10-3,CAIRTAGGDYEQYF,TGTGCCATCAGGACAGCGGGAGGAGACTACGAGCAGTACTTC
TRBJ2-7,-,-,TRBV6-6,CASSYSGPPYEQYF,TGTGCCAGCAGTTACTCGGGACCCCCTTACGAGCAGTACTTC
TRBJ2-7,-,TRBD2,TRBV2,CASSDLTYPAGVYEQYF,TGTGCCAGCAGTGACTTGACTTACCCAGCGGGGGTATACGAGCAGTACTTC
TRBJ2-7,-,-,TRBV30,CAWRRSAGERYEQYF,TGTGCCTGGAGGAGGAGCGCAGGGGAGCGCTACGAGCAGTACTTC
TRBJ2-7,-,-,TRBV5-4,CASSLGGAGDYEQYF,TGTGCCAGCAGCTTGGGAGGCGCGGGCGACTACGAGCAGTACTTC
TRBJ2-1,-,-,TRBV19,CASSTEHRLRLAPTYNEQFF,TGTGCCAGTAGTACAGAACACAGATTGCGGCTAGCACCTACCTACAATGAGCAGTTCTTC